This TCR beta chain was identified during a study of technical replicates of blood from several donors. The data were produced by immunoSEQ multiplex PCR, yet TCRdb's version contains in-frame clones alone and is incomplete. The sample carries more than 65,000 clones, 96% recorded once. V was shortened by 7 bases and J by 2 bases, with 14 bases between the two germline ends. CDR3 length: 14 residues. From germline, CDR1 is SGHTA and CDR2 FQGNSA. This rearrangement joins TRBV7-2 to TRBJ2-5; D is perhaps TRBD2 (6 bases). This TCR derives from a human donor in good health. The sequencing sample was made of T cells isolated from PBMCs. CDR3 nucleotide sequence: TGTGCCAGCACCCCTTGGAGGGAACAAGAGACCCAGTACTTC. Translating it yields CASTPWREQETQYF.